A single sample is the source of the 17 T cell receptor beta chains below, sequenced in a study of response to subunit inactivated influenza vaccine listed by TCRdb under 2018. The library came from RT-PCR. These reads were obtained on an Illumina HiSeq 2500. Using fastp at Q25 and MiXCR, TCRdb reprocessed the public reads and kept productive beta chains. When rows share a CDR3 protein, they turn into one entry using the most common DNA and genes. The sample table lists 800,000 to 1,000,000 distinct CDR3 sequences, 21% of them with a count of one. The top ten hold roughly 10% of the sample. Sequencing used PBMCs from blood, obtained about 5 days after vaccination. The receptor source for this set is a man in his forties or fifties who received an inactivated influenza vaccine. Donor details come from another sample of the same person, matched by shared clones.

This clonotype has just a few counts. V is TRBV27 and J is TRBJ1-1, with D perhaps TRBD1 (5 bases). CDR1 and CDR2 (germline): MNHEY, SMNVEV (reference sequence). Trimming removed 5 bases at V and 6 bases at J, with 16 bases between. The CDR3 loop spans 14 amino acids. The CDR3 coding sequence is TGTGCCAGCAGTCTGGGACGGGGCGACCCTGAAGCTTTCTTT. This sequence encodes CASSLGRGDPEAFF.

The CDR3 nucleotides read TGTGCCAGCAGGTCGGGACAGGGGACCTACGAGCAGTACTTC. It codes for CASRSGQGTYEQYF. The J gene is TRBJ2-7, the V gene TRBV6-1; 10 nucleotides agree with TRBD1. The CDR3 runs to 14 residues. Germline trimming cut 6 bases from V and 2 bases from J; bases unmatched to any gene: 4. Germline CDR1 is MNHNS and CDR2 is SASEGT.

V is TRBV5-6 and J is TRBJ1-2; D not resolved. Trimming cost V 0 bases and J 4 bases, with 10 bases left between them. Germline CDR1 is SGHDT and CDR2 is YYEEEE. This CDR3 contains 14 residues. CDR3 in DNA: TGTGCCAGCAGCTTGGTGGAGAGACGCTATGGCTACACCTTC. Its translation: CASSLVERRYGYTF.

The chain has TRBV5-1 and TRBJ2-3; either TRBD1 or TRBD2 may fit D (6 bases each). This CDR3 region has 14 residues. V was clipped by 1 base and J by 5 bases, with 11 bases between them. Germline-derived CDR1 and CDR2 are SGHRS and YFSETQ. DNA for the CDR3: TGCGCCAGCAGCTTGACGGGGGCGTTAGATACGCAGTATTTT. It is translated as CASSLTGALDTQYF.

This clonotype has only a few counts. The V and J genes are TRBV29-1 and TRBJ2-3; tentatively, D is TRBD1 or TRBD2 (5 bases each). Germline V lookup: CDR1 SQVTM, CDR2 ANQGSEA. Trimming took off 3 bases at V and 4 bases at J, with 14 bases between the two ends. The CDR3 is made up of 14 amino acids. CDR3 region: CSVEGVIGSDTQYF. In DNA, the CDR3 is TGCAGCGTTGAGGGGGTCATAGGGTCAGATACGCAGTATTTT.

The genes are TRBV14 and TRBJ1-2; D gene uncertain. CDR3 size: 15 residues. The germline V gene encodes CDR1 SGHDN and CDR2 FVKESK. The V gene lost 1 base and the J gene lost 4 bases, with 13 bases spanning the gap. CDR3 amino acids: CASSQGTDYFYGYTF. CDR3 nucleotides: TGTGCCAGCAGCCAAGGGACGGACTACTTCTATGGCTACACCTTC.

In its sample, this clonotype was seen a few times. CDR3 in DNA: TGCGCCAGCAAAGTGCACGGGAGCTCCTACAATGAGCAGTTCTTC. This sequence encodes CASKVHGSSYNEQFF. The chain recombines TRBV4-3 with TRBJ2-1, with a tentative D call TRBD2 (6 bases). This CDR3 contains 15 residues. V was clipped by 7 bases and J by 0 bases, with 13 bases between them. From germline, CDR1 is LGHNA and CDR2 YSLEER.

This clonotype was detected only a few times. This rearrangement joins TRBV15 to TRBJ2-5; 10 positions match TRBD1. With 5 bases clipped from V and 5 bases from J, the junction kept 11 bases outside the gene matches. The CDR3 covers 16 residues. The germline CDR1 and CDR2 sequences are LNHNV and YYDKDF (reference sequence). The CDR3: CATSRRQGASSETQYF. The CDR3 nucleotides read TGTGCCACCAGCCGACGACAGGGGGCATCTTCCGAGACCCAGTACTTC.

This clonotype was seen more than once but under ten times. The gene calls are TRBV13 and TRBJ2-7; 7 nucleotides match TRBD1. CDR3 length equals 12 residues. The junction had 2 bases not matched to a gene; V was cut back by 3 bases and J by 6 bases. Germline values: CDR1 PRHDT, CDR2 FYEKMQ (reference sequence). The CDR3 DNA reads TGTGCCAGCAGCTTGGGACAGCGCGAGCAGTACTTC. This encodes CASSLGQREQYF.

This clonotype was picked up a small number of times. The chain couples TRBV20-1 to TRBJ1-6; D is unresolved. The germline V gene encodes CDR1 DFQATT and CDR2 SNEGSKA (reference sequence). CDR3 length: 13 amino acids. The V gene lost 3 bases and the J gene lost 7 bases, with 10 bases spanning the gap. For the CDR3, the DNA is TGCAGTGCTAGTAGTACTAAAAATTCACCCCTCCACTTT. Translation: CSASSTKNSPLHF.

The gene calls are TRBV6-2 or TRBV6-3 and TRBJ2-7; D might be TRBD2 (5 bases). Deletions cut 6 bases from V and 5 bases from J, with 23 bases between. Germline V lookup: CDR1 MNHEY, CDR2 SVGEGT. This CDR3 is built from 16 residues. The CDR3 reads CASSPRAGQGRDEQYF. DNA for the CDR3: TGTGCCAGCAGCCCCCGCGCGGGCCAAGGTCGCGACGAGCAGTACTTC.

The chain uses TRBV6-1 and TRBJ1-6; 9 bases are shared with TRBD1. Trimming removed 6 bases from V and 5 bases from J; junction bases left unmatched: 5. The germline CDR1 and CDR2 sequences are MNHNS and SASEGT. The CDR3 runs 15 residues. The CDR3: CASRPGTGHNSPLHF. The CDR3 DNA reads TGTGCCAGCAGGCCCGGGACAGGGCATAATTCACCCCTCCACTTT.

The chain has TRBV9 and TRBJ1-4, with unresolved D. Germline-derived CDR1 and CDR2 are SGDLS and YYNGEE. The CDR3 covers 15 residues. Trimming took off 0 bases at V and 7 bases at J, with 13 bases between the two ends. Here the CDR3 reads CASSVGEGVVEKLFF. In DNA, the CDR3 is TGTGCCAGCAGCGTAGGGGAAGGAGTGGTTGAAAAACTGTTTTTT.

This clonotype was counted only a few times. CDR3 in amino acids: CATQVGGTDTQYF. The CDR3 nucleotides are TGCGCCACCCAAGTTGGCGGCACAGATACGCAGTATTTT. The rearrangement links TRBV10-2 to TRBJ2-3; the D is unclear. Germline V gene lookup returns CDR1 WSHSY and CDR2 SAAADI. V gave up 10 bases and J gave up 1 base, with 12 bases separating them. The CDR3 is 13 residues long.

This chain uses TRBV4-3 with TRBJ2-7; 10 bases map to TRBD1. V lost 1 base to trimming and J lost 2 bases; unmatched junction nucleotides: 11. This CDR3 is 18 amino acids long. Per germline, CDR1 LGHNA and CDR2 YSLEER. DNA of the CDR3: TGCGCCAGCAGCCAAGTCCTTGGACAGGGGGTCCCTCCCTACGAGCAGTACTTC. The encoded protein is CASSQVLGQGVPPYEQYF.

The rearrangement joins TRBV27 to TRBJ2-7, with 9 positions matching TRBD1. Germline CDR1 is MNHEY and CDR2 is SMNVEV (reference sequence). With V trimmed by 3 bases and J by 7 bases, 13 bases remained unmatched. The CDR3 contains 16 residues. DNA for the CDR3: TGTGCCAGCAGTTTCATACTACAGGGGGCCCCTTTAGAGCAGTACTTC. This sequence encodes CASSFILQGAPLEQYF.

The genes are TRBV6-5 and TRBJ2-1; 9 bases map to TRBD2. Germline V lookup: CDR1 MNHEY, CDR2 SVGAGI. The J segment lost 4 bases and the V segment lost 3 bases, leaving 4 bases of the junction unmatched. The CDR3 loop spans 15 amino acids. The CDR3 sequence: CASSYAGGLYNEQFF. CDR3 bases: TGTGCCAGCAGTTATGCGGGAGGGCTATACAATGAGCAGTTCTTC.